The source of this TCR beta chain is a study of shared clonotypes between healthy human individuals. Study-wide background: The plates for each donor numbered three CD4 naive, three CD4 memory, two CD8 naive and one CD8 memory. Findings and limits, study-wide: Lower generation probabilities were found for non-shared clonotypes than for those shared by all four donors. Sequencing depth was a factor that was expected to affect clonotype sharing among donors.

This clone was picked up a small number of times. Its antigen remains unknown. TCRdb's copy holds only in-frame clones and misses some; the assay was immunoSEQ multiplex PCR. Here the sample spans roughly 760,000 clones, 74% being singletons. The CDR3 length is 13 residues. The germline V gene encodes CDR1 MDHEN and CDR2 SYDVKM. Trimming took off 6 bases at V and 16 bases at J, with 22 bases between the two ends. The V gene is TRBV28, the J gene TRBJ2-1; D gene unclear. This TCR came from a woman aged 25-40 years in good health. The sequenced material came from memory CD4+ T cells sorted from blood. Specified subset: CD45RA-negative fraction. CDR3 bases: TGTGCCAGCAGGTCGTCAGAAAACAATGAGCGTTTCTTC. Amino acids: CASRSSENNERFF.